The 15 T cell receptor beta chains listed next were all sequenced from one sample in a study of identical twins. MiXCR, applied by TCRdb to the 5' RACE reads, yields one record per CDR3 protein. The sample has hundreds of thousands of distinct CDR3 sequences, roughly an eighth seen once. This sample also appeared in a second study, on yellow fever vaccine responses in identical twins.

The sequencing input was PBMCs. The receptors come from a young woman in good health.

This clonotype occurred many times. This chain uses TRBV25-1 with TRBJ1-3, with D maybe TRBD1 (6 bases). Germline V gives CDR1 MGHDK, CDR2 SYGVNS. V gave up 3 bases and J gave up 3 bases, with 15 bases separating them. The CDR3 contains 16 residues. CDR3 DNA sequence: TGTGCCAGCAGTGACAGGGGTTTAGGATTTGGAAACACCATATATTTT. The encoded protein is CASSDRGLGFGNTIYF.

This clonotype came up a few times. The CDR3 spells CASSPPAWFSGEQFF. The CDR3 nucleotides are TGTGCCAGCAGTCCCCCCGCGTGGTTTTCCGGTGAGCAGTTCTTC. The chain joins TRBV28 to TRBJ2-1; D is unclear. Trimming pared 5 bases from V and 9 bases from J, leaving 20 bases between. Per germline, CDR1 MDHEN and CDR2 SYDVKM. CDR3 length: 15 residues. Filled out from reference TRBV28 and TRBJ2-1, the complete variable domain reads DVKVTQSSRYLVKRTGEKVFLECVQDMDHENMFWYRQDPGLGLRLIYFSYDVKMKEKGDIPEGYSVSREKKERFSLILESASTNQTSMYLCASSPPAWFSGEQFFGPGTRLTVL.

V usage is TRBV7-3 and J usage is TRBJ2-4, with 12 nucleotides matching TRBD2. Germline assignment: CDR1 SGHTA and CDR2 FQGTGA. This CDR3 is 15 amino acids long. The V gene end was trimmed by 5 bases and the J gene end by 7 bases; junction bases not matched to a gene: 6. CDR3 DNA: TGTGCCAGCAGCCCCGGACTAGCGGGAATGAACATTCAGTACTTC. Protein sequence: CASSPGLAGMNIQYF.

In this sample, this clonotype turned up many times. The chain has TRBV28 and TRBJ2-2; D possibly corresponds to TRBD1 (6 bases). The germline V and J ends were trimmed by 6 bases and 0 bases, with 11 bases remaining between them. In germline, CDR1 is MDHEN, CDR2 SYDVKM. The CDR3 totals 15 residues. The CDR3 loop reads CASSSGTPNTGELFF. Written as DNA, the CDR3 is TGTGCCAGCAGCTCCGGGACACCGAACACCGGGGAGCTGTTTTTT.

Ten or more counts support this clonotype. V usage is TRBV7-9 and J usage is TRBJ2-3; D is undetermined. V lost 6 bases and J 6 bases, leaving 10 bases between the germline ends. Per the germline V gene, CDR1 is SEHNR and CDR2 is FQNEAQ (reference sequence). This CDR3 comprises 12 residues. The CDR3 DNA reads TGTGCCAGCAGTCTACCGGCGGATACGCAGTATTTT. This gives the protein CASSLPADTQYF.

The rearrangement joins TRBV5-1 to TRBJ2-1; D not resolved. The CDR3 covers 16 residues. The ends were cut back, 0 bases at V and 0 bases at J, with 10 bases in the middle. Germline loops: CDR1 SGHRS, CDR2 YFSETQ. The CDR3 nucleotides are TGCGCCAGCAGCTTGGCCGCGTCGGACTCCTACAATGAGCAGTTCTTC. It encodes CASSLAASDSYNEQFF.

V is TRBV2 and J is TRBJ2-2; 7 bases are shared with TRBD1. Germline V gene sequence: CDR1 SNHLY, CDR2 FYNNEI. The V and J ends lost 6 bases and 8 bases, in that order; junction bases with no gene match: 9. This CDR3 has 14 amino acids. The CDR3 DNA reads as TGTGCCAGCAGGGGACAGTTTTCTTTTGGGGAGCTGTTTTTT. This translates into CASRGQFSFGELFF.

This clonotype was observed a handful of times. The chain combines TRBV10-3 with TRBJ2-5; 9 nucleotides match TRBD2. Germline CDR1 ENHRY, CDR2 SYGVKD. The CDR3 contains 14 residues. V dropped 5 bases and J dropped 2; count of bases not matched to a gene: 3. In DNA, the CDR3 is TGTGCCATCAGTAGCGGGGGGCCACAAGAGACCCAGTACTTC. This gives the protein CAISSGGPQETQYF.

V gene TRBV4-1 combines with J gene TRBJ2-5, with D maybe TRBD2 (6 bases). Deletions cut 4 bases from V and 7 bases from J, with 22 bases between. CDR1 MGHRA and CDR2 YSYEKL come from the germline V gene. The CDR3 loop spans 16 amino acids. CDR3 amino acids: CASSPPTASAGVTQYF. The CDR3 DNA is TGCGCCAGCAGCCCTCCTACGGCTAGCGCCGGGGTGACCCAGTACTTC.

V gene TRBV7-8 combines with J gene TRBJ2-3, with a possible D match to TRBD1 (5 bases). Trimming removed 5 bases at V and 2 bases at J, with 11 bases between. Germline lookup yields CDR1 SGHVS and CDR2 FQNEAQ. The CDR3 spans 14 residues. This chain's CDR3 is CASSPPDNTDTQYF. The DNA for the CDR3 is TGTGCCAGCAGCCCTCCGGACAACACAGATACGCAGTATTTT.

The V gene is TRBV11-2, the J gene TRBJ2-3; possibly TRBD2 for D (5 bases). V shed 1 base and J shed 14 bases, with 16 bases lying between them. Germline lookup yields CDR1 SGHAT and CDR2 FQNNGV. The CDR3 spans 13 residues. The CDR3: CASSLASTARGYF. CDR3 sequence (DNA): TGTGCCAGCAGCTTAGCCTCTACTGCCCGGGGGTATTTT.

This clonotype came up many times. The chain is built from TRBV11-2 and TRBJ2-7; 13 bases map to TRBD2. The CDR3 totals 14 residues. Trimming removed 1 base from V and 7 bases from J; junction bases left unmatched: 1. The germline V gene has CDR1 SGHAT and CDR2 FQNNGV. The CDR3 sequence: CASSLGGLAGEQYV. DNA for the CDR3: TGTGCCAGCAGCTTAGGGGGACTAGCGGGGGAGCAGTACGTC.

The genes are TRBV20-1 and TRBJ1-2; TRBD1 matches at 10 bases. Trimming took 3 bases from V and 4 from J; bases not matched to a gene: 8. CDR3 length equals 15 residues. CDR1 DFQATT and CDR2 SNEGSKA come from the germline V gene (reference sequence). The CDR3 bases are TGCAGTGCTAGCAACCGGGACAGGGGAGGCTATGGCTACACCTTC. This gives the protein CSASNRDRGGYGYTF.

This clonotype was counted between two and nine times. The rearrangement links TRBV28 to TRBJ2-7, with a possible D match to TRBD1 (5 bases). Trimming pared 3 bases from V and 3 bases from J, leaving 9 bases between. CDR3 length: 13 residues. CDR1 MDHEN and CDR2 SYDVKM come from the germline V gene. The CDR3 bases are TGTGCCAGCAGTTTGGACAAATACTACGAGCAGTACTTC. Its protein is CASSLDKYYEQYF.

V usage is TRBV7-9 and J usage is TRBJ2-2, with 7 positions matching TRBD1. The CDR3 consists of 16 residues. Germline-derived CDR1 and CDR2 are SEHNR and FQNEAQ (reference sequence). Unmatched junction bases numbered 7, after V lost 5 bases and J lost 1 base. This chain's CDR3 is CASSPYRGKNTGELFF. CDR3 bases: TGTGCCAGCAGCCCCTACAGGGGAAAGAACACCGGGGAGCTGTTTTTT.